This T cell receptor (beta chain) was sequenced for a study of T cell responses to AZD1222 COVID-19 vaccine. Germline CDR1 and CDR2: SEHNR and FQNEAQ (reference sequence). There are 14 residues in the CDR3. Between the trimmed V and J ends, which lost 3 bases and 9 bases, there was a span of 17 bases. Libraries were prepared by immunoSEQ multiplex PCR; TCRdb keeps only in-frame clonotypes and omits some of them. Of tens of thousands of clones listed, 89% are singletons. Overall study results and limits: A mostly white British donor set with more females was recruited, and clonal diversity was possibly underestimated.

A note on this clone: Its antigen is undetermined.

The origin of this receptor is an adult in good health. The V and J genes are TRBV7-9 and TRBJ1-1; TRBD1 might be the D (6 bases). The specimen comprised peripheral blood, sampled on day 0 of AZD1222 vaccination. DNA for the CDR3: TGTGCCAGCAGCTTCGCCCTTTCAGGGGCCAAAGCTTTCTTT. It specifies CASSFALSGAKAFF.